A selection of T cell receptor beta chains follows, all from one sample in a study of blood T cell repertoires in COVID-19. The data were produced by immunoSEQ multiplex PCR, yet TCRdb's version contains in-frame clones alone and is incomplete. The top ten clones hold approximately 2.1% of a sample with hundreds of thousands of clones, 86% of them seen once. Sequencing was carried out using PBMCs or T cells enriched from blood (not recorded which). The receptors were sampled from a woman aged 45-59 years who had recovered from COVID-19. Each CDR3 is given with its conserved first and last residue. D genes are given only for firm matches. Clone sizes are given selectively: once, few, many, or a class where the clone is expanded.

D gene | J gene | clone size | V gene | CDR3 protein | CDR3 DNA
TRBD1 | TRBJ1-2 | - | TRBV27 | CASSPQGNYGYTF | TGTGCCAGCAGTCCACAGGGGAACTATGGCTACACCTTC
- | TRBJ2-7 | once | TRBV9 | CASSPAPGHTLGEQYF | TGTGCCAGCAGCCCCGCCCCGGGACATACGCTTGGCGAGCAGTACTTC
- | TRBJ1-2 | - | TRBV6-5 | CASSYLGFGYGYTF | TGTGCCAGCAGTTACTTGGGCTTTGGCTATGGCTACACCTTC
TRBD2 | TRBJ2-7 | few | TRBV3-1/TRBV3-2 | CASTSTSGTYEQYF | TGTGCCAGCACCTCCACTAGCGGGACTTACGAGCAGTACTTC
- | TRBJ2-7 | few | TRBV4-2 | CASSQAGKDYEQYF | TGTGCCAGCAGCCAAGCCGGTAAAGACTACGAGCAGTACTTC
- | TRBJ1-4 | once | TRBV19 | CASSTLPEKLFF | TGTGCCAGTAGCACACTACCCGAAAAACTGTTTTTT
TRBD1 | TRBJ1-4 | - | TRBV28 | CASITPRGASEKLFF | TGTGCCAGCATTACCCCCAGGGGGGCGTCTGAAAAACTGTTTTTT
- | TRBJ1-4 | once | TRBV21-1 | CASSRGQGEEKLFF | TGTGCCAGCAGCAGGGGACAGGGGGAGGAAAAACTGTTTTTT
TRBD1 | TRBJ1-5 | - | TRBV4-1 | CASSHRTGNHQPQHF | TGCGCCAGCAGCCATCGGACAGGGAATCATCAGCCCCAGCATTTT
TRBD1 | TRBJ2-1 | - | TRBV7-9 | CASSPRTGASYNEQFF | TGTGCCAGCAGCCCCAGGACAGGGGCCAGCTACAATGAGCAGTTCTTC
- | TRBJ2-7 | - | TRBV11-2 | CASSLDLLPSYEQYF | TGTGCCAGCAGCTTAGATCTACTACCTTCCTACGAGCAGTACTTC
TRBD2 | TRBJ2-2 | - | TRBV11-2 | CASSTLAGGWELFF | TGTGCCAGCAGTACTCTAGCGGGAGGCTGGGAGCTGTTTTTT
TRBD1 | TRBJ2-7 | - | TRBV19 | CASSGGTGGSEQYF | TGTGCCAGTAGTGGCGGGACAGGGGGGAGCGAGCAGTACTTC
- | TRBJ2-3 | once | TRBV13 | CASSLGSSAGTDTQYF | TGTGCCAGCAGCTTAGGCAGTTCGGCAGGGACAGATACGCAGTATTTT